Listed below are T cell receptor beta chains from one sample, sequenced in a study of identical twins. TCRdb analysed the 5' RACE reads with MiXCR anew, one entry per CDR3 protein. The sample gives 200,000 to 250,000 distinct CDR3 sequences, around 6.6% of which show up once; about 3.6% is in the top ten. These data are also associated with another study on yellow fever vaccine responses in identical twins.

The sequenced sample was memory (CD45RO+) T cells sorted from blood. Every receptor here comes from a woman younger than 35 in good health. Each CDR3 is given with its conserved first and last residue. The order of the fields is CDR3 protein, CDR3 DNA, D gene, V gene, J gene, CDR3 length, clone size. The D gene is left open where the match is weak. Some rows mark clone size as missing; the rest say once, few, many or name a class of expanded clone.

CDR3aa: CASSLATGAKNTEAFF; CDR3nt: TGCGCCAGCAGCTTGGCTACCGGGGCAAAGAACACTGAAGCTTTCTTT; d_gene: .; v_gene: TRBV5-1; j_gene: TRBJ1-1; len: 16; abundance: few
CDR3aa: CSVTGGVNEKLFF; CDR3nt: TGCAGCGTAACAGGGGGCGTTAATGAAAAACTGTTTTTT; d_gene: TRBD1; v_gene: TRBV29-1; j_gene: TRBJ1-4; len: 13; abundance: .
CDR3aa: CASSQEEGNQPQHF; CDR3nt: TGTGCCAGCAGCCAAGAAGAAGGCAATCAGCCCCAGCATTTT; d_gene: .; v_gene: TRBV4-2; j_gene: TRBJ1-5; len: 14; abundance: many
CDR3aa: CASSQVINEQFF; CDR3nt: TGTGCCAGCAGTCAAGTCATCAATGAGCAGTTCTTC; d_gene: .; v_gene: TRBV7-9; j_gene: TRBJ2-1; len: 12; abundance: few
CDR3aa: CASSYDRVSYEQYF; CDR3nt: TGTGCCAGCAGTTACGACAGGGTCTCCTACGAGCAGTACTTC; d_gene: TRBD1; v_gene: TRBV6-5; j_gene: TRBJ2-7; len: 14; abundance: .
CDR3aa: CASSQAGTGEEKLFF; CDR3nt: TGCGCCAGCAGCCAAGCCGGGACAGGGGAAGAAAAACTGTTTTTT; d_gene: TRBD1; v_gene: TRBV4-1; j_gene: TRBJ1-4; len: 15; abundance: many
CDR3aa: CASSLIQQAGSSGELFF; CDR3nt: TGTGCCAGCAGTTTAATTCAGCAGGCGGGATCGTCCGGGGAGCTGTTTTTT; d_gene: .; v_gene: TRBV27; j_gene: TRBJ2-2; len: 17; abundance: .
CDR3aa: CASRSTDYGYTF; CDR3nt: TGTGCCAGCAGATCGACCGACTATGGCTACACCTTC; d_gene: .; v_gene: TRBV12-3/TRBV12-4; j_gene: TRBJ1-2; len: 12; abundance: many
CDR3aa: CASSLSGQEAFF; CDR3nt: TGTGCCAGCAGCTTATCGGGACAGGAAGCTTTCTTT; d_gene: TRBD1; v_gene: TRBV3-1; j_gene: TRBJ1-1; len: 12; abundance: .
CDR3aa: CSASRDTDTQYF; CDR3nt: TGCAGTGCTAGCAGGGACACAGATACGCAGTATTTT; d_gene: .; v_gene: TRBV20-1; j_gene: TRBJ2-3; len: 12; abundance: few
CDR3aa: CASSSQNLTSGRVNEQFF; CDR3nt: TGTGCCAGCAGTTCACAAAACTTGACTAGCGGGAGGGTCAATGAGCAGTTCTTC; d_gene: TRBD2; v_gene: TRBV12-3/TRBV12-4; j_gene: TRBJ2-1; len: 18; abundance: few
CDR3aa: CASRWDPGQGASPLHF; CDR3nt: TGTGCCAGCAGATGGGATCCGGGACAGGGTGCTTCACCCCTCCACTTT; d_gene: TRBD1; v_gene: TRBV12-3/TRBV12-4; j_gene: TRBJ1-6; len: 16; abundance: many
CDR3aa: CASSASDYEAFF; CDR3nt: TGTGCCAGCAGTGCCAGCGACTATGAAGCTTTCTTT; d_gene: .; v_gene: TRBV2; j_gene: TRBJ1-1; len: 12; abundance: few
CDR3aa: CSVTGAYNEQFF; CDR3nt: TGCAGCGTGACGGGAGCTTACAATGAGCAGTTCTTC; d_gene: .; v_gene: TRBV29-1; j_gene: TRBJ2-1; len: 12; abundance: many
CDR3aa: CASSGSQGLFSITDTQYF; CDR3nt: TGTGCCAGCAGTGGGTCCCAGGGACTTTTCTCAATCACAGATACGCAGTATTTT; d_gene: .; v_gene: TRBV2; j_gene: TRBJ2-3; len: 18; abundance: many
CDR3aa: CASSHAMGRGGGNEQFF; CDR3nt: TGTGCCAGCAGCCACGCGATGGGGCGGGGGGGCGGAAATGAGCAGTTCTTC; d_gene: TRBD2; v_gene: TRBV3-1; j_gene: TRBJ2-1; len: 17; abundance: .
CDR3aa: CASSLEGREDQYF; CDR3nt: TGTGCCAGCAGCCTCGAAGGGCGGGAGGACCAATACTTC; d_gene: .; v_gene: TRBV21-1; j_gene: TRBJ2-4; len: 13; abundance: many
CDR3aa: CASSERGRDSPLHF; CDR3nt: TGTGCCAGCAGTGAACGGGGGAGGGATTCACCCCTCCACTTT; d_gene: .; v_gene: TRBV2; j_gene: TRBJ1-6; len: 14; abundance: .
CDR3aa: CASSASPTTNEKLFF; CDR3nt: TGTGCCAGCAGCGCCTCCCCGACAACTAATGAAAAACTGTTTTTT; d_gene: .; v_gene: TRBV9; j_gene: TRBJ1-4; len: 15; abundance: few
CDR3aa: CSVEDLGQPTGETQYF; CDR3nt: TGCAGCGTTGAAGATCTGGGACAACCAACTGGGGAGACCCAGTACTTC; d_gene: .; v_gene: TRBV29-1; j_gene: TRBJ2-5; len: 16; abundance: many
CDR3aa: CASSFGTGRLTGELFF; CDR3nt: TGTGCCAGCAGCTTCGGGACAGGGAGGCTGACCGGGGAGCTGTTTTTT; d_gene: TRBD1; v_gene: TRBV12-3/TRBV12-4; j_gene: TRBJ2-2; len: 16; abundance: many
CDR3aa: CASNPQDSNQPQHF; CDR3nt: TGTGCCAGCAATCCACAGGATAGCAATCAGCCCCAGCATTTT; d_gene: .; v_gene: TRBV12-3/TRBV12-4; j_gene: TRBJ1-5; len: 14; abundance: .
CDR3aa: CASSQGREQYF; CDR3nt: TGTGCCAGCAGCCAAGGGCGCGAGCAGTACTTC; d_gene: .; v_gene: TRBV3-1; j_gene: TRBJ2-7; len: 11; abundance: .
CDR3aa: CASSIQHRGREETQYF; CDR3nt: TGTGCCAGCAGCATCCAGCATAGGGGCCGGGAGGAGACCCAGTACTTC; d_gene: .; v_gene: TRBV7-9; j_gene: TRBJ2-5; len: 16; abundance: few
CDR3aa: CASSSPAGSADTQYF; CDR3nt: TGCGCCAGCAGCTCCCCAGCGGGTTCTGCAGATACGCAGTATTTT; d_gene: .; v_gene: TRBV5-1; j_gene: TRBJ2-3; len: 15; abundance: .
CDR3aa: CASSPGQGHQPQHF; CDR3nt: TGTGCCAGCAGCCCGGGACAGGGTCATCAGCCCCAGCATTTT; d_gene: TRBD1; v_gene: TRBV5-5; j_gene: TRBJ1-5; len: 14; abundance: .
CDR3aa: CASSQVLSGRDTQYF; CDR3nt: TGTGCCAGCAGCCAAGTCCTAAGCGGGAGGGATACGCAGTATTTT; d_gene: TRBD2; v_gene: TRBV3-1; j_gene: TRBJ2-3; len: 15; abundance: few
CDR3aa: CASSLRVETQYF; CDR3nt: TGTGCCAGCAGCCTCCGGGTTGAGACCCAGTACTTC; d_gene: .; v_gene: TRBV12-3/TRBV12-4; j_gene: TRBJ2-5; len: 12; abundance: many
CDR3aa: CASSTPTFSGNTIYF; CDR3nt: TGTGCCAGCAGTACCCCGACTTTTTCTGGAAACACCATATATTTT; d_gene: .; v_gene: TRBV28; j_gene: TRBJ1-3; len: 15; abundance: few
CDR3aa: CASSPGLAGGPNEQFF; CDR3nt: TGTGCCAGCAGTCCCGGACTAGCGGGGGGACCAAATGAGCAGTTCTTC; d_gene: TRBD2; v_gene: TRBV6-1; j_gene: TRBJ2-1; len: 16; abundance: .
CDR3aa: CASSGGEGYSYNEQFF; CDR3nt: TGTGCCAGCAGTGGCGGAGAGGGGTACTCCTACAATGAGCAGTTCTTC; d_gene: .; v_gene: TRBV6-1; j_gene: TRBJ2-1; len: 16; abundance: many
CDR3aa: CSVPPGYTF; CDR3nt: TGCAGCGTTCCCCCTGGCTACACCTTC; d_gene: .; v_gene: TRBV29-1; j_gene: TRBJ1-2; len: 9; abundance: .
CDR3aa: CASSPMRTGSGYTF; CDR3nt: TGTGCCAGCTCACCGATGAGGACAGGGTCTGGCTACACCTTC; d_gene: TRBD1; v_gene: TRBV18; j_gene: TRBJ1-2; len: 14; abundance: few
CDR3aa: CSARDPAQSYEQYF; CDR3nt: TGCAGTGCTAGAGATCCAGCTCAATCCTACGAGCAGTACTTC; d_gene: .; v_gene: TRBV20-1; j_gene: TRBJ2-7; len: 14; abundance: .
CDR3aa: CASSLSGGGTDTQYF; CDR3nt: TGCGCCAGCAGCTTAAGCGGGGGGGGCACAGATACGCAGTATTTT; d_gene: TRBD2; v_gene: TRBV5-1; j_gene: TRBJ2-3; len: 15; abundance: .
CDR3aa: CSAPLQPGTSGYNEQFF; CDR3nt: TGCAGTGCTCCACTCCAACCCGGGACTAGCGGATACAATGAGCAGTTCTTC; d_gene: TRBD2; v_gene: TRBV20-1; j_gene: TRBJ2-1; len: 17; abundance: few
CDR3aa: CASSLVRGNGELFF; CDR3nt: TGTGCCAGCAGTTTAGTCAGGGGCAACGGGGAGCTGTTTTTT; d_gene: .; v_gene: TRBV12-3/TRBV12-4; j_gene: TRBJ2-2; len: 14; abundance: few
CDR3aa: CASSLQGESSGNTIYF; CDR3nt: TGTGCCAGCAGTTTACAGGGCGAGAGCTCTGGAAACACCATATATTTT; d_gene: .; v_gene: TRBV6-5; j_gene: TRBJ1-3; len: 16; abundance: many
CDR3aa: CASSFFAETQYF; CDR3nt: TGTGCCAGCAGCTTCTTCGCGGAGACCCAGTACTTC; d_gene: .; v_gene: TRBV7-2; j_gene: TRBJ2-5; len: 12; abundance: many
CDR3aa: CASREGTGGSNQPQHF; CDR3nt: TGCGCCAGCAGGGAGGGGACAGGGGGGAGCAATCAGCCCCAGCATTTT; d_gene: TRBD1; v_gene: TRBV5-1; j_gene: TRBJ1-5; len: 16; abundance: many